These 2 T cell receptor beta chains share one sample of origin, sequenced in a study of OX40 agonist ivuxolimab in advanced cancers. The method was immunoSEQ multiplex PCR; TCRdb's version includes in-frame clones alone and lacks a portion of them. The table lists about 58,000 clones, about 81% of them singletons. The starting material was CD4+ or CD8+ T cells sorted from blood, obtained in a trial of the OX40 agonist ivuxolimab. The receptors shown here come from an adult with an advanced solid tumor such as melanoma, head and neck, liver or kidney cancer.

V usage is TRBV7-6 and J usage is TRBJ2-5; TRBD1 matches 9 bases. The CDR3 is 14 amino acids. With V trimmed by 3 bases and J by 5 bases, 4 bases remained unmatched. The germline CDR1 and CDR2 sequences are SGHVS and FNYEAQ. The CDR3 protein is CASSFGQGRETQYF. As DNA, the CDR3 is TGTGCCAGCAGCTTTGGACAGGGGAGGGAGACCCAGTACTTC.

In DNA form, the CDR3 reads TGCGCCAGCAGCTTGGGTCTCGCTGGGAATGGCTACGAGCAGTACTTC. Amino acid sequence: CASSLGLAGNGYEQYF. The J gene is TRBJ2-7, the V gene TRBV5-1, with unresolved D. Germline CDR1 and CDR2: SGHRS and YFSETQ. Trimming shortened V by 0 bases and J by 3 bases, and 16 bases separated the two germline ends. The CDR3 has 16 amino acids.